One and the same sample provided the 19 T cell receptor beta chains below, sequenced in a study of shared clonotypes between healthy human individuals. The table came from immunoSEQ multiplex PCR; TCRdb's copy has only in-frame clones and leaves some out. The sample consists of some 1.1 million clones, approximately 75% of them appearing once. The sample comprised memory CD4+ T cells from PBMCs. Subset reported: CD45RA-negative fraction. The receptors come from a man between 18 and 35 years old in good health. Some clones in this sample may be carry-over from other donors' samples.

Comment on this clone: Other DNA sequences in the sample encode the same CDR3. V gene TRBV18 combines with J gene TRBJ2-3, with D unclear. CDR1 and CDR2 from the germline V gene are KGHSH and LQKENI. With 2 bases removed from V and 0 bases from J, the gap between germline ends came to 6 bases. The CDR3 loop spans 14 amino acids. This chain's CDR3 is CASSPIDSTDTQYF. CDR3 nucleotides: TGTGCCAGCTCACCAATCGATAGCACAGATACGCAGTATTTT.

This rearrangement joins TRBV9 to TRBJ1-5; possible D gene TRBD1, 6 bases. V was clipped by 5 bases and J by 2 bases, with 11 bases between them. CDR1 and CDR2 from the germline V gene are SGDLS and YYNGEE. This CDR3 contains 14 residues. CDR3 residues: CASSPGAGNQPQHF. DNA of the CDR3: TGTGCCAGCAGTCCAGGGGCTGGCAATCAGCCCCAGCATTTT.

The chain carries TRBV28 and TRBJ2-1; D uncertain. Deletions cut 6 bases from V and 8 bases from J, with 17 bases between. Germline V gives CDR1 MDHEN, CDR2 SYDVKM. CDR3 length equals 14 residues. The DNA of the CDR3 is TGTGCCAGCAGCCCACATTATAAGGGTCATGAGCAGTTCTTC. Its protein is CASSPHYKGHEQFF.

Comment on this clone: Additional DNA sequences in this sample encode the identical CDR3. The rearrangement uses TRBV2 and TRBJ2-7, with 8 bases identical to TRBD2. The ends lost 0 bases at V and 5 bases at J; junction bases unmatched: 15. The V gene's germline CDR1 is SNHLY and CDR2 FYNNEI. The CDR3 contains 18 residues. In nucleotides, the CDR3 is TGTGCCAGCAGTGAAGCGCTTCGGGGGGGTTCGCTTTCTGACGAGCAGTACTTC. Translating it yields CASSEALRGGSLSDEQYF.

The rearrangement links TRBV28 to TRBJ2-7; D assignment may be TRBD1 or TRBD2 (7 bases each). The V end was cut by 4 bases, the J end by 11 bases, with 12 bases between. The CDR3 runs 11 residues. CDR1 is MDHEN and CDR2 is SYDVKM in the germline V gene. CDR3 nucleotides: TGTGCCAGCAGTTCCCCAGGGGGGGAGTACTTC. Its protein product is CASSSPGGEYF.

The V call is TRBV7-8, the J call TRBJ2-1; 11 nucleotides match TRBD2. CDR1 is SGHVS and CDR2 is FQNEAQ in the germline V gene. This CDR3 contains 16 residues. With V trimmed by 2 bases and J by 7 bases, 7 bases remained unmatched. CDR3 sequence (DNA): TGTGCCAGCAGCTTATTGGCTAGCGGGGGGTGGAATGAGCAGTTCTTC. Amino acids: CASSLLASGGWNEQFF.

V gene TRBV6-1 combines with J gene TRBJ2-3, with 7 nucleotides matching TRBD2. Trimming removed 6 bases from V and 2 bases from J; junction bases left unmatched: 8. The CDR3 is made up of 15 amino acids. Germline assignment: CDR1 MNHNS and CDR2 SASEGT. CDR3 bases: TGTGCCAGCAGACGGACTAGACGTTACACAGATACGCAGTATTTT. Amino acids: CASRRTRRYTDTQYF.

V usage is TRBV10-3 and J usage is TRBJ2-7, with D tentatively TRBD1 (5 bases). Trimming took off 8 bases at V and 3 bases at J, with 14 bases between the two ends. CDR1 is ENHRY and CDR2 is SYGVKD in the germline V gene. CDR3 length: 13 amino acids. The CDR3 reads CAILRLTDYEQYF. The DNA for the CDR3 is TGTGCCATCCTTAGACTGACAGACTACGAGCAGTACTTC.

This clone was picked up a small number of times. The chain links TRBV9 to TRBJ2-7; 7 positions agree with TRBD2. Unmatched junction bases numbered 8, after V lost 0 bases and J lost 8 bases. This CDR3 has 14 amino acids. Germline assignment: CDR1 SGDLS and CDR2 YYNGEE. The CDR3 loop is CASSVAGGYEKQYF. The CDR3 region has the DNA TGTGCCAGCAGCGTAGCGGGGGGTTATGAGAAGCAGTACTTC.

V and J are TRBV9 and TRBJ2-7; 7 nucleotides line up with TRBD1. CDR1 and CDR2 from the germline V gene are SGDLS and YYNGEE. The CDR3 sequence is 15 residues long. J lost 0 bases, V lost 3 bases, and 6 bases had no gene match. The DNA of the CDR3 is TGTGCCAGCAGCGAACAGACAGGGTCCTCCTACGAGCAGTACTTC. Its translation: CASSEQTGSSYEQYF.

A note on this clone: Other DNA variants within this sample encode the same CDR3. The chain recombines TRBV28 with TRBJ2-7; D unclear. Germline-derived CDR1 and CDR2 are MDHEN and SYDVKM. V was trimmed by 5 bases and J by 2 bases, leaving 7 bases between them. The CDR3 runs to 12 residues. CDR3 loop: CASSPKPYEQYF. The CDR3 DNA follows: TGTGCCAGCAGTCCCAAACCCTACGAGCAGTACTTC.

This clone was picked up one time. Other DNA sequences in the same sample also yield this CDR3. The rearrangement joins TRBV28 to TRBJ1-4, with D perhaps TRBD1 (5 bases). CDR3 size: 15 residues. Germline CDR1 reads MDHEN; CDR2 reads SYDVKM. V was shortened by 2 bases and J by 0 bases, with 7 bases between the two germline ends. For the CDR3, the DNA is TGTGCCAGCAGTTTAGGGGGAGCAACTAATGAAAAACTGTTTTTT. This sequence encodes CASSLGGATNEKLFF.

This sequence joins TRBV5-8 and TRBJ1-4; possibly TRBD1 for D (5 bases). The CDR3 is 16 amino acids. Germline values: CDR1 SGHTS, CDR2 YDEGEE. V was pared by 0 bases and J by 0 bases, with 9 bases between. CDR3 nucleotides: TGTGCCAGCAGCTTGGGACAGCCGACAACTAATGAAAAACTGTTTTTT. Its protein is CASSLGQPTTNEKLFF. The full variable domain, with the rest looked up from reference TRBV5-8 and TRBJ1-4, is EAGVTQSPTHLIKTRGQQATLRCSPISGHTSVYWYQQALGLGLQFLLWYDEGEERNRGNFPPRFSGRQFPNYSSELNVNALELEDSALYLCASSLGQPTTNEKLFFGSGTQLSVL.

This chain connects TRBV6-6 to TRBJ1-5; unclear D gene. There are 15 residues in the CDR3. V was pared by 6 bases and J by 2 bases, with 14 bases between. The germline V gene encodes CDR1 MNHNY and CDR2 SVGAGI (reference sequence). The CDR3 region is CASSPHGGGNQPQHF. The CDR3 DNA is TGTGCCAGCAGCCCGCACGGCGGGGGCAATCAGCCCCAGCATTTT.

This clone was counted only a few times. The genes are TRBV5-1 and TRBJ2-7, with unresolved D. The CDR3 totals 14 residues. Trimming cost V 4 bases and J 1 base, with 12 bases left between them. The germline V gene encodes CDR1 SGHRS and CDR2 YFSETQ. The CDR3 DNA is TGCGCCAGCAGCCCCCTCGAGGTATCCTACGAGCAGTACTTC. Translation gives CASSPLEVSYEQYF.

The J gene is TRBJ2-7, the V gene TRBV28; D is unresolved. Per germline, CDR1 MDHEN and CDR2 SYDVKM. V was trimmed by 2 bases and J by 3 bases, leaving 11 bases between them. This CDR3 is 14 amino acids long. The DNA of the CDR3 is TGTGCCAGCAGTTTAGTCGGCAGCCACTACGAGCAGTACTTC. This translates into CASSLVGSHYEQYF.

The table lists this clone with a few counts. Other DNA sequences of this sample code for an identical CDR3. CDR3: CASSQTANTEAFF. The CDR3 nucleotides are TGTGCCAGCAGCCAAACGGCGAACACTGAAGCTTTCTTT. The J gene is TRBJ1-1, the V gene TRBV28; D unclear. This CDR3 comprises 13 residues. The V end was cut by 6 bases, the J end by 1 base, with 9 bases between. Germline-derived CDR1 and CDR2 are MDHEN and SYDVKM.

The chain links TRBV5-4 to TRBJ1-1; the match to TRBD1 covers 7 bases. Germline V gives CDR1 SGHNT, CDR2 YYREEE (reference sequence). V lost 3 bases, J lost 8 bases, and 13 bases stayed unmatched. There are 15 residues in the CDR3. CDR3 protein: CASSSESRDSGEAFF. The CDR3 region has the DNA TGTGCCAGCAGCTCAGAGTCCCGGGACAGCGGGGAAGCTTTCTTT. Variable domain in full (rest from reference TRBV5-4 and TRBJ1-1): ETGVTQSPTHLIKTRGQQVTLRCSSQSGHNTVSWYQQALGQGPQFIFQYYREEENGRGNFPPRFSGLQFPNYSSELNVNALELDDSALYLCASSSESRDSGEAFFGQGTRLTVV.

This clone has a count of ten or more. This chain links TRBV7-9 with TRBJ1-2, with D unclear. CDR1 and CDR2 from the germline V gene are SEHNR and FQNEAQ (reference sequence). The CDR3 has 12 amino acids. V was cut by 1 base and J by 4 bases, with 4 bases left in between. CDR3 in amino acids: CASSLESYGYTF. DNA of the CDR3: TGTGCCAGCAGCTTAGAGAGCTATGGCTACACCTTC.